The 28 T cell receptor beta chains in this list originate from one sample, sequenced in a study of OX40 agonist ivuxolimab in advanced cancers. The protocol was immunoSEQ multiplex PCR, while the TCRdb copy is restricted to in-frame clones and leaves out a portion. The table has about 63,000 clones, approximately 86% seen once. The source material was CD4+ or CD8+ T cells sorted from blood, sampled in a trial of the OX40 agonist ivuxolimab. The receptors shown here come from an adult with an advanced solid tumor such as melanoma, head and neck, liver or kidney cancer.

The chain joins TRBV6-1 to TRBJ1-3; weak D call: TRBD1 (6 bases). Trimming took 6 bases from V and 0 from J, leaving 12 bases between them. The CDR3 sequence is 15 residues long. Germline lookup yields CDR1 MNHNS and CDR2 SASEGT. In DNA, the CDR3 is TGTGCCAGCAGAGCAACAGGGAACTCTGGAAACACCATATATTTT. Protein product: CASRATGNSGNTIYF.

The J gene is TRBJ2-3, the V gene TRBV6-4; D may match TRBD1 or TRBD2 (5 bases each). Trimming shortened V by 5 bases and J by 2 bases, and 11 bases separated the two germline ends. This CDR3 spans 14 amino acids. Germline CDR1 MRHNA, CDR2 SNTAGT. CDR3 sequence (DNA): TGTGCCAGCAGTTGGGGCGGACTCACAGATACGCAGTATTTT. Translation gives CASSWGGLTDTQYF.

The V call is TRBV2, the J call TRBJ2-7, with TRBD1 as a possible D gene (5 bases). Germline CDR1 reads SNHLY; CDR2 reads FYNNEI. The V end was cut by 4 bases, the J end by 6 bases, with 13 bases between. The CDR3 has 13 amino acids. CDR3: CASSGFQGSEQYF. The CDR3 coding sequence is TGTGCCAGCAGTGGGTTTCAGGGAAGCGAGCAGTACTTC.

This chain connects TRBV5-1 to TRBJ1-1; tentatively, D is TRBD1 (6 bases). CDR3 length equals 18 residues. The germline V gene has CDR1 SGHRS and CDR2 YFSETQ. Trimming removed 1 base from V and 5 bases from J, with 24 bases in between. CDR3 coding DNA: TGCGCCAGCAGCTTGTCCACGGTGCGGAACAGGGAATATACTGAAGCTTTCTTT. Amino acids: CASSLSTVRNREYTEAFF.

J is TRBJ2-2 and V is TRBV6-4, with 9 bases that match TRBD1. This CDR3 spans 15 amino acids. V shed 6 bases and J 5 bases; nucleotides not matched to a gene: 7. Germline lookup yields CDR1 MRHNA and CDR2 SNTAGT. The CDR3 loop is CASSPGTGWTGELFF. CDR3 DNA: TGTGCCAGCAGCCCTGGGACAGGGTGGACCGGGGAGCTGTTTTTT.

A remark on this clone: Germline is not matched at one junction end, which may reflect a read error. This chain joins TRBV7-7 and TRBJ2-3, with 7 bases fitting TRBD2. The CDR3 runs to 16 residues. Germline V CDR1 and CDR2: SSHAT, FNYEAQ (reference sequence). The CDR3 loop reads CASSLREGFGTDTQYF. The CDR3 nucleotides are TGTGCTAGCAGCTTAAGGGAGGGCTTTGGGACAGATACGCAGTATTTT.

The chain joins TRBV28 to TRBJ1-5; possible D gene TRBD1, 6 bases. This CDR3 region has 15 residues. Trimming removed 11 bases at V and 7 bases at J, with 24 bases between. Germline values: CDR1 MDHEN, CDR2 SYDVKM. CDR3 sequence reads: CAASDGGGQGQPQHF. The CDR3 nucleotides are TGTGCCGCCAGCGACGGCGGGGGGCAGGGGCAGCCCCAGCATTTT. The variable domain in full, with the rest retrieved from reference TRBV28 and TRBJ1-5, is DVKVTQSSRYLVKRTGEKVFLECVQDMDHENMFWYRQDPGLGLRLIYFSYDVKMKEKGDIPEGYSVSREKKERFSLILESASTNQTSMYLCAASDGGGQGQPQHFGDGTRLSIL.

The CDR3 sequence is CASSQEPGLGYTGELFF. CDR3 sequence (DNA): TGCGCCAGCAGCCAAGAACCGGGACTAGGCTACACCGGGGAGCTGTTTTTT. This sequence joins TRBV4-3 and TRBJ2-2, with TRBD2 identical over 8 bases. Per germline, CDR1 LGHNA and CDR2 YSLEER. The CDR3 spans 17 residues. V dropped 0 bases and J dropped 3; count of bases not matched to a gene: 6.

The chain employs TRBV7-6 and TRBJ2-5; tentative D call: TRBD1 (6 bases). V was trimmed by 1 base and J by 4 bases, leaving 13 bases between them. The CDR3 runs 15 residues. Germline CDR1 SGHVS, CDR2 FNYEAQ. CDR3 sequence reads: CASSLGGRGRETQYF. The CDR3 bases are TGTGCCAGCAGCTTAGGTGGCAGGGGACGAGAGACCCAGTACTTC.

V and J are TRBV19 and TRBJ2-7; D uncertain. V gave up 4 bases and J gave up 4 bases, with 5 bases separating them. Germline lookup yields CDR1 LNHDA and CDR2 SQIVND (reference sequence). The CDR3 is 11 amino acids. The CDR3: CASSTAYEQYF. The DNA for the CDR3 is TGTGCCAGTAGTACCGCTTACGAGCAGTACTTC.

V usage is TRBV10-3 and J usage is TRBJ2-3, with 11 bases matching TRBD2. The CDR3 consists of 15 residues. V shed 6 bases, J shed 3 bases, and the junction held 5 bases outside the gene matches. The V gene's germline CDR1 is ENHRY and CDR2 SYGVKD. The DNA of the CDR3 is TGTGCCATCAGACAACTAGCGGGAGAGACAGATACGCAGTATTTT. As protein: CAIRQLAGETDTQYF.

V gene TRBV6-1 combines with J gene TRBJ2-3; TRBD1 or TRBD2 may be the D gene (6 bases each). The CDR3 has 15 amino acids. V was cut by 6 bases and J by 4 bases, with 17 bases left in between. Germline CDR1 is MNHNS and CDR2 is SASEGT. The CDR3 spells CASSAASRGADTQYF. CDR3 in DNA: TGTGCCAGCAGCGCCGCTAGTAGGGGGGCAGATACGCAGTATTTT.

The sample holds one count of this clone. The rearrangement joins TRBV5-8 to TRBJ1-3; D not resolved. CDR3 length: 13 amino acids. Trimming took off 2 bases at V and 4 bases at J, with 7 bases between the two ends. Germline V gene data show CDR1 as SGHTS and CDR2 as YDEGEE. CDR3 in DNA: TGTGCCAGCAGCTTTTTGGCGGGAAACACCATATATTTT. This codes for CASSFLAGNTIYF.

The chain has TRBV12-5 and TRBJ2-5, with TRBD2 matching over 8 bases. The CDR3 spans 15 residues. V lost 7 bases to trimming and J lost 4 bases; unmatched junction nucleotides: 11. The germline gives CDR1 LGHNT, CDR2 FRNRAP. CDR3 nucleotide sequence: TGTGCTAGTGCCCAGAGGGTGGCGGGAGGAGAGACCCAGTACTTC. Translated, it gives CASAQRVAGGETQYF.

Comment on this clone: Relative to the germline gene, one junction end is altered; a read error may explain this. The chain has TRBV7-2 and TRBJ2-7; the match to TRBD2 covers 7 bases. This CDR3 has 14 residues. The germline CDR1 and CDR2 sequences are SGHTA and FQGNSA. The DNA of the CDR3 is TGTGCCAGCAGTCCACTTAGCACTAGCGAACAATGGACTTTC. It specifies CASSPLSTSEQWTF.

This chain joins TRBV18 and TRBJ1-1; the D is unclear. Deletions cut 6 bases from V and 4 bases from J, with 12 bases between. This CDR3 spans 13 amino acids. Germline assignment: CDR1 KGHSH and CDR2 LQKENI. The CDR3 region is CASSPRKSTEAFF. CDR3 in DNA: TGTGCCAGCTCGCCCAGGAAGTCCACTGAAGCTTTCTTT.

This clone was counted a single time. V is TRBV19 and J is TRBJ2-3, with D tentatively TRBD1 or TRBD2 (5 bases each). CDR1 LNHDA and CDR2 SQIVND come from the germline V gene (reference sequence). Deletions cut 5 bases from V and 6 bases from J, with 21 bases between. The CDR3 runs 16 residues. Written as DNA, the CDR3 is TGTGCCAGTAGTGGACTCCTGGGGCACGGGGAGGATACGCAGTATTTT. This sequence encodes CASSGLLGHGEDTQYF. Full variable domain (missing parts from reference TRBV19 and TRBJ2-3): DGGITQSPKYLFRKEGQNVTLSCEQNLNHDAMYWYRQDPGQGLRLIYYSQIVNDFQKGDIAEGYSVSREKKESFPLTVTSAQKNPTAFYLCASSGLLGHGEDTQYFGPGTRLTVL.

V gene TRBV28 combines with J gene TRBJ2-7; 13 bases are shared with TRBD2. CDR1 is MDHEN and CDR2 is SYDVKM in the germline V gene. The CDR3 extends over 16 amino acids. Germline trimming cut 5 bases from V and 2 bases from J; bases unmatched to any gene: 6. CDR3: CASSPPGLAGAYEQYF. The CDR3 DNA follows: TGTGCCAGCAGTCCTCCCGGACTAGCGGGGGCCTACGAGCAGTACTTC.

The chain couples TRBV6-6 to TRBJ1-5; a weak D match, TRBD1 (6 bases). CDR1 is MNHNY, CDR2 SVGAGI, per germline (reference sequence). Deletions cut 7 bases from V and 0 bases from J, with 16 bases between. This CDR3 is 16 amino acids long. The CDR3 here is CASTPPQGNSNQPQHF. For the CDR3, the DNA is TGTGCCAGCACCCCCCCCCAGGGGAATAGCAATCAGCCCCAGCATTTT.

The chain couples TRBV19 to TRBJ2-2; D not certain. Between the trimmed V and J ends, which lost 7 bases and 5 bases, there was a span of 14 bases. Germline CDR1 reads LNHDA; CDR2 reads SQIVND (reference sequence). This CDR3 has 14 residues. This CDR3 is CASTTFDMTGELFF. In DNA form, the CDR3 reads TGTGCCAGTACCACTTTCGACATGACCGGGGAGCTGTTTTTT. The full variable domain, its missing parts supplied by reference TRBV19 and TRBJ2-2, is DGGITQSPKYLFRKEGQNVTLSCEQNLNHDAMYWYRQDPGQGLRLIYYSQIVNDFQKGDIAEGYSVSREKKESFPLTVTSAQKNPTAFYLCASTTFDMTGELFFGEGSRLTVL.

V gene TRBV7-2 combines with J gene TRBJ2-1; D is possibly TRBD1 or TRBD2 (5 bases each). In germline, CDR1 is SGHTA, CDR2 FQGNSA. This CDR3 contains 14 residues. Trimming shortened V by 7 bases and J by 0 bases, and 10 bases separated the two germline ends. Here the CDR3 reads CASKYGGSYNEQFF. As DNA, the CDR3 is TGTGCCAGCAAGTATGGGGGCTCCTACAATGAGCAGTTCTTC.

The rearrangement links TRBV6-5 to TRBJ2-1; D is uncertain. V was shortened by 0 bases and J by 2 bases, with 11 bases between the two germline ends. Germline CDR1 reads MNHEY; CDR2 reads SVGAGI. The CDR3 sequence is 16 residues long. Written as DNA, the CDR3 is TGTGCCAGCAGTTACTCGAGTCCTAGAGCCTACAATGAGCAGTTCTTC. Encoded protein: CASSYSSPRAYNEQFF.

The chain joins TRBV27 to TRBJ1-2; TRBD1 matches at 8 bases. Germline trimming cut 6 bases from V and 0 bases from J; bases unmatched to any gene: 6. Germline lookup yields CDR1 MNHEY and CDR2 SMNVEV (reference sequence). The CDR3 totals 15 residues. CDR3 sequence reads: CASSRGQGPNYGYTF. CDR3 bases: TGTGCCAGCAGCCGTGGACAGGGCCCTAACTATGGCTACACCTTC.

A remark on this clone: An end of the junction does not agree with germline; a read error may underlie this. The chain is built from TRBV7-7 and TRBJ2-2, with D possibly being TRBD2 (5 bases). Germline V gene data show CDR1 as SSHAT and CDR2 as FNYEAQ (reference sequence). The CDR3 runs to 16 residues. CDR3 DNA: TGTGCTAGCAGCGGTTTAGGACTGGAAGACACCGGGGAGCTGTTTTTT. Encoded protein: CASSGLGLEDTGELFF.

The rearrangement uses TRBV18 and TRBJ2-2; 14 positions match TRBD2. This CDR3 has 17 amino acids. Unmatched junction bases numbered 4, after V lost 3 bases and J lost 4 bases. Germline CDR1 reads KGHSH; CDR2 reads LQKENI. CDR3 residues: CASSPPTSGRGTGELFF. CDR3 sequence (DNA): TGTGCCAGCTCACCGCCGACTAGCGGGAGGGGCACCGGGGAGCTGTTTTTT.

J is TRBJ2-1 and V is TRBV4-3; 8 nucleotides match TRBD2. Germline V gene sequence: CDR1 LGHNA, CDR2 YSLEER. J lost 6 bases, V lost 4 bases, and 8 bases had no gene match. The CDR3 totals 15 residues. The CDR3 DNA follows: TGCGCCAGCAGCCCAAGCGGGAGTCATCCCAATGAGCAGTTCTTC. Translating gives CASSPSGSHPNEQFF.

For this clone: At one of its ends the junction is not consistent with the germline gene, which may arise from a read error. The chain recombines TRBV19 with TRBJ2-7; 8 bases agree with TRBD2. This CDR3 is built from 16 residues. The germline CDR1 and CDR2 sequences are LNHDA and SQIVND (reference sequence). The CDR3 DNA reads TGTGTCAGTAGCGACGGGTCTCCAGCGGGAGACTACGAGCAGTACTTC. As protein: CVSSDGSPAGDYEQYF.

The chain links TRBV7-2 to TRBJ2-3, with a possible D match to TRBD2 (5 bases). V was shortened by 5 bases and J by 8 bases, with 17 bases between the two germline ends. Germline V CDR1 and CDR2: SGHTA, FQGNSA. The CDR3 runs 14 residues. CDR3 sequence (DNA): TGTGCCAGCAGCCCTCCCCCTTCGGGGAGTACGCAGTATTTT. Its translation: CASSPPPSGSTQYF.